The present T cell receptor (beta chain) was sequenced within a study of shared clonotypes between healthy human individuals. This clone appeared once. The assay was immunoSEQ multiplex PCR, and TCRdb's table has in-frame clones only and misses some. The top ten hold 0.3% to 0.4% of the sample, which has some 2,500,000 clones, roughly 90% seen once. The source material was naive CD4+ T cells from PBMCs. Regarding subset: CD45RA+ positively selected. The source of this sequence is a man younger than 30 in good health. Some clones in this sample may be carry-over from other donors' samples.

Here the CDR3 reads CASSPSGEPAERNTIYF. The CDR3 bases are TGTGCCAGCTCACCCTCTGGTGAGCCAGCTGAAAGGAACACCATATATTTT. The chain links TRBV18 to TRBJ1-3; D gene ambiguous. In germline, CDR1 is KGHSH, CDR2 LQKENI. V lost 3 bases and J 7 bases, leaving 22 bases between the germline ends. This CDR3 comprises 17 residues.